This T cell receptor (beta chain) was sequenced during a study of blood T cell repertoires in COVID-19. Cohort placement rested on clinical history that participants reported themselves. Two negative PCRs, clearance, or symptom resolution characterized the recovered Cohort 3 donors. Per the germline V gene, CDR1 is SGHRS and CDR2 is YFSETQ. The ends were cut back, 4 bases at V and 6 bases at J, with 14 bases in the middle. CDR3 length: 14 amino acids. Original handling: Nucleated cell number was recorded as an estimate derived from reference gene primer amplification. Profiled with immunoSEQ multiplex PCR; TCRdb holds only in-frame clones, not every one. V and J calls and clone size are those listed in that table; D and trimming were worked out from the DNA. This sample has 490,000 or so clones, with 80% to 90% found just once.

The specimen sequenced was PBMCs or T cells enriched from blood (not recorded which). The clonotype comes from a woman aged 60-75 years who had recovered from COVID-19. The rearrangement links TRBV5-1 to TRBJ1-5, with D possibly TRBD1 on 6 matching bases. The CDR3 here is CASSKGEGGQPQHF. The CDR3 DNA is TGCGCCAGCAGCAAGGGGGAAGGAGGTCAGCCCCAGCATTTT. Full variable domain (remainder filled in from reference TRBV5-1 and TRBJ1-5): KAGVTQTPRYLIKTRGQQVTLSCSPISGHRSVSWYQQTPGQGLQFLFEYFSETQRNKGNFPGRFSGRQFSNSRSEMNVSTLELGDSALYLCASSKGEGGQPQHFGDGTRLSIL.